This T cell receptor (beta chain) was recorded in a study of T cell repertoires in ileal Crohn's disease. Around 500 nanograms of biopsy DNA per sample underwent TCRB immunosequencing. The assay was immunoSEQ multiplex PCR, and TCRdb's table has in-frame clones only and misses some. This table holds roughly 31,000 clones, roughly 78% found once. Germline lookup yields CDR1 MNHEY and CDR2 SVGAGI. This CDR3 has 11 residues. V was trimmed by 2 bases and J by 12 bases, leaving 10 bases between them. Sequencing was carried out using ileal tissue. The chain couples TRBV6-5 to TRBJ1-1; D might be TRBD1 (6 bases). The TCR originated in an adult with Crohn's disease. The DNA of the CDR3 is TGTGCCAGCAGTTACCAGGGGTCTCCTTTCTTT. It translates to CASSYQGSPFF.